This T cell receptor (beta chain) was recorded in a study of CD4 T cells in relation to SARS-CoV-2 and coronaviruses. The overall study: PBMCs were cultured with antigen for over 8 days before TCR beta sequencing. Controls used an HIV-1 Nef peptide pool or no peptide.

Profiled with immunoSEQ multiplex PCR; TCRdb holds only in-frame clones, not every one. The sample shows just over 15,000 clones, about four fifths of them seen only once. Unexposed donor CD4+ T cells date from about 2011-2019, before the COVID-19 pandemic. Isolation of CD4+ T cells took place after nine to ten days in culture. Cells permitting, SARS-CoV-2 S/N and four cold-coronavirus spikes were tested on unexposed-donor CD4+ T cells. For this clone: Its antigen remains unknown.

Sequenced input: CD4+ T cells from PBMCs, cultured in vitro. The source is a human donor in good health.

The CDR3 region is CASSEGAFGYTF. As DNA, the CDR3 is TGTGCCAGCAGTGAAGGGGCTTTTGGCTACACCTTC. The genes are TRBV6-1 and TRBJ1-2; D remains unclear. Per germline, CDR1 MNHNS and CDR2 SASEGT. Trimming removed 1 base from V and 7 bases from J, with 7 bases in between. The CDR3 is 12 amino acids.